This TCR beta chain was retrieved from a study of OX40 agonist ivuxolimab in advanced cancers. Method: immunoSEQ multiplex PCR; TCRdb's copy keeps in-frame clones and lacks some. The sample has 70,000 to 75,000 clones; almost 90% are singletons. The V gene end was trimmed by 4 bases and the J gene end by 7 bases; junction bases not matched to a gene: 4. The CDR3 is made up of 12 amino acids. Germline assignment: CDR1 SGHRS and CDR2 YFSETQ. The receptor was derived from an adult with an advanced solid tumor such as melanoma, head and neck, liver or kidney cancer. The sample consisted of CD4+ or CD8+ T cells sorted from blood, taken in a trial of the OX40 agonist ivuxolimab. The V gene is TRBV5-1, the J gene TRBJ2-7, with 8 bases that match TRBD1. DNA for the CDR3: TGCGCCAGCAGCCGGGACAGGCGTGAGCAGTACTTC. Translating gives CASSRDRREQYF.